This TCR beta chain was recovered during a study of response to subunit inactivated influenza vaccine. The CDR3 contains 11 residues. Trimming left V 4 bases short and J 4 bases short, with 2 bases between. Germline values: CDR1 LNHNV, CDR2 YYDKDF (reference sequence). MiXCR, run by TCRdb on the RT-PCR reads, gives a single entry per CDR3 protein. The repertoire includes around 750,000 distinct CDR3 sequences, around 21% of them detected once, and 10% sits in the top ten. This clonotype was picked up a small number of times. The antigen remains undetermined. General study results and limits: With each seasonal influenza vaccination, the authors suggested, few new T cells are recruited.

This rearrangement joins TRBV15 to TRBJ2-1; D remains unclear. This clonotype was sampled from a man between 45 and 60 years old who received an inactivated influenza vaccine. This sample comprised PBMCs from blood, obtained 5 days after vaccination. CDR3 region: CATSKYNEQFF. CDR3 nucleotides: TGTGCCACCAGCAAATACAATGAGCAGTTCTTC. Together with reference TRBV15 and TRBJ2-1, the CDR3 gives the full variable domain: DAMVIQNPRYQVTQFGKPVTLSCSQTLNHNVMYWYQQKSSQAPKLLFHYYDKDFNNEADTPDNFQSRRPNTSFCFLDIRSPGLGDTAMYLCATSKYNEQFFGPGTRLTVL.